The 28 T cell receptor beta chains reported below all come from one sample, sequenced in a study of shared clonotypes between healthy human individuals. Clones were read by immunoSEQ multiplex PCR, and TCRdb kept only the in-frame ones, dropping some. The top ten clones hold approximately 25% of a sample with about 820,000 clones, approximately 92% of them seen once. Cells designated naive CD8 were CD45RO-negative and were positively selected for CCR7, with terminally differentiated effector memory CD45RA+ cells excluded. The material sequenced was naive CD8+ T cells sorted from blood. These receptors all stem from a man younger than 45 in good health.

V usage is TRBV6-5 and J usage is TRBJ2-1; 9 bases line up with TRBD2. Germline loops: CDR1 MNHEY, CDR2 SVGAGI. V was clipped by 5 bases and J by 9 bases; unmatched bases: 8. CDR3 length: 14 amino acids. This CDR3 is CASSPSSGSFEQFF. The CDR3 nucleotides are TGTGCCAGCAGTCCCAGTAGCGGGAGTTTTGAGCAGTTCTTC.

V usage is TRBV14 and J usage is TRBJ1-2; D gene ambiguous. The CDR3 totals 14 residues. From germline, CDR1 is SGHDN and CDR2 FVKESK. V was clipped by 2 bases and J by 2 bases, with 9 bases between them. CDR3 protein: CASSQPGRNYGYTF. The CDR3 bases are TGTGCCAGCAGCCAACCAGGAAGGAACTATGGCTACACCTTC.

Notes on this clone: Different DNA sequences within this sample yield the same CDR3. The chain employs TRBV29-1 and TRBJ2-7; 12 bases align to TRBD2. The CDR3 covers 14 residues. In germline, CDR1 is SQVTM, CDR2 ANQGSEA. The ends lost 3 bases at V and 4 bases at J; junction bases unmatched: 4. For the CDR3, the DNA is TGCAGCGTTGAGACTAGCGGGAGTTCGTACGAGCAGTACTTC. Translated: CSVETSGSSYEQYF.

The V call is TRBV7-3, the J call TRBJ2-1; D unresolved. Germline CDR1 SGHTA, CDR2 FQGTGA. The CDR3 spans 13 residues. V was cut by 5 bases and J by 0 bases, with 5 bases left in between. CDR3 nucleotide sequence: TGTGCCAGCAGCAAATCCTCCTACAATGAGCAGTTCTTC. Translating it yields CASSKSSYNEQFF. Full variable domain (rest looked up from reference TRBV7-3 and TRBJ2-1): GAGVSQTPSNKVTEKGKYVELRCDPISGHTALYWYRQSLGQGPEFLIYFQGTGAADDSGLPNDRFFAVRPEGSVSTLKIQRTERGDSAVYLCASSKSSYNEQFFGPGTRLTVL.

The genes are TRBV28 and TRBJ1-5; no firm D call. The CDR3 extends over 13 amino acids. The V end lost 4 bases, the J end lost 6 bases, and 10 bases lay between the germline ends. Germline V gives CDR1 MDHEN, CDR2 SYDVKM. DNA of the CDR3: TGTGCCAGCAGTTCGGGTCACGGTCAGCCCCAGCATTTT. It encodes CASSSGHGQPQHF.

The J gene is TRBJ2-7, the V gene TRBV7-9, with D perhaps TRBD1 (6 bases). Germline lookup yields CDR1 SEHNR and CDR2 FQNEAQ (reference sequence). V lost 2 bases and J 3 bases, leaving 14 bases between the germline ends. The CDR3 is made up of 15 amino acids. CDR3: CASSLIVQGHYEQYF. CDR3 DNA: TGTGCCAGCAGCTTAATCGTACAGGGCCACTACGAGCAGTACTTC.

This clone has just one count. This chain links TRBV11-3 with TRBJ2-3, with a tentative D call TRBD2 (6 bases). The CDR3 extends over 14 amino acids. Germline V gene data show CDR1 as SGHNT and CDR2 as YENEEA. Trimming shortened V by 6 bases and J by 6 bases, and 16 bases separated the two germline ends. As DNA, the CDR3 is TGTGCCAGCAGTGCGGGACTCTCCGGCGATACGCAGTATTTT. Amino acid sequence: CASSAGLSGDTQYF.

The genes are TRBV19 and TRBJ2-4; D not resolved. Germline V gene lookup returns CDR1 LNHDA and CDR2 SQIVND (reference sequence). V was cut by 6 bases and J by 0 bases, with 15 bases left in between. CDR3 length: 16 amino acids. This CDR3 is CASRKRHSLAKNIQYF. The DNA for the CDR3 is TGTGCCAGTAGAAAACGACATTCACTAGCCAAAAACATTCAGTACTTC.

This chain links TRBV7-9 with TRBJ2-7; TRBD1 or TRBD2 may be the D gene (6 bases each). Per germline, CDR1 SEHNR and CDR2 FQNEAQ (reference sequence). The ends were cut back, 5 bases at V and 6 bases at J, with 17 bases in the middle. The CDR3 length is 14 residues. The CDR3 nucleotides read TGTGCCAGCAGCCAAGATCGTGGGGGGCCCGAGCAGTACTTC. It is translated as CASSQDRGGPEQYF. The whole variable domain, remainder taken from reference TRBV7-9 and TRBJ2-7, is DTGVSQNPRHKITKRGQNVTFRCDPISEHNRLYWYRQTLGQGPEFLTYFQNEAQLEKSRLLSDRFSAERPKGSFSTLEIQRTEQGDSAMYLCASSQDRGGPEQYFGPGTRLTVT.

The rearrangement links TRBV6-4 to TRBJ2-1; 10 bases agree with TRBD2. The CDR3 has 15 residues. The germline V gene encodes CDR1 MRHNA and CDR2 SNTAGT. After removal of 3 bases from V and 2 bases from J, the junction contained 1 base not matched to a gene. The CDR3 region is CASSELAGPYNEQFF. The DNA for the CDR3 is TGTGCCAGCAGTGAACTAGCGGGGCCCTACAATGAGCAGTTCTTC.

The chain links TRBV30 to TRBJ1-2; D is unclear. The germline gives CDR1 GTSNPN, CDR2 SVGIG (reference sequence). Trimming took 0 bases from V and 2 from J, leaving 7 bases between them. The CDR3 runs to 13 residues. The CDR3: CAWSVWRNYGYTF. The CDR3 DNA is TGTGCCTGGAGTGTCTGGAGGAACTATGGCTACACCTTC. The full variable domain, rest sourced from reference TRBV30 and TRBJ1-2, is SQTIHQWPATLVQPVGSPLSLECTVEGTSNPNLYWYRQAAGRGLQLLFYSVGIGQISSEVPQNLSASRPQDRQFILSSKKLLLSDSGFYLCAWSVWRNYGYTFGSGTRLTVV.

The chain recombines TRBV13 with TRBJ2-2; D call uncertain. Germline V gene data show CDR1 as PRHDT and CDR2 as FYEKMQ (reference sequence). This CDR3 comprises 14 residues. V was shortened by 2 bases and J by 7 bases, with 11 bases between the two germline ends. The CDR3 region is CASSLTPKGGELFF. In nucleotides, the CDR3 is TGTGCCAGCAGCTTAACCCCCAAGGGCGGGGAGCTGTTTTTT.

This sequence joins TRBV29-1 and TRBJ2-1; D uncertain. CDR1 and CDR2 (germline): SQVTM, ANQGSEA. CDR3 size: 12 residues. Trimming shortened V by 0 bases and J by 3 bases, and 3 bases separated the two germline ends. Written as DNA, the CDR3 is TGCAGCGTTGAAGAGAACTACAATGAGCAGTTCTTC. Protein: CSVEENYNEQFF.

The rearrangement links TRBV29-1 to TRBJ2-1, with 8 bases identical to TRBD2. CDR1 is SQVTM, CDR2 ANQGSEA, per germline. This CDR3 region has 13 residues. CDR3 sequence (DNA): TGCAGGCCCCAGATAGCGGGGTACAATGAGCAGTTCTTC. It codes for CRPQIAGYNEQFF.

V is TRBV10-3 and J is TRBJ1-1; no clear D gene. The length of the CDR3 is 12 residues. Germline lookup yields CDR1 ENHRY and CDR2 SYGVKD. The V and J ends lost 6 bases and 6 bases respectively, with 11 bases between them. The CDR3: CAISAEEAEAFF. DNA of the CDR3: TGTGCCATCAGCGCGGAGGAAGCTGAAGCTTTCTTT.

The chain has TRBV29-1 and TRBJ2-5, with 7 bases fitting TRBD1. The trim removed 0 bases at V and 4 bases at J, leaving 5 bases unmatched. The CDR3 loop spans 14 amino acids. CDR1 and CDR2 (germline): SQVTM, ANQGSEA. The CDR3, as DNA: TGCAGCGTTGAAGATGACAGGGTAGCAGAGACCCAGTACTTC. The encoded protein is CSVEDDRVAETQYF.

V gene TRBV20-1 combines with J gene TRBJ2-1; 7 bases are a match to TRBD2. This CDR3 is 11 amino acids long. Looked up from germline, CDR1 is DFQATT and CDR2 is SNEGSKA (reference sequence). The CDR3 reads CSFGGSREQFF. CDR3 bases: TGCAGCTTCGGGGGGTCCCGGGAGCAGTTCTTC.

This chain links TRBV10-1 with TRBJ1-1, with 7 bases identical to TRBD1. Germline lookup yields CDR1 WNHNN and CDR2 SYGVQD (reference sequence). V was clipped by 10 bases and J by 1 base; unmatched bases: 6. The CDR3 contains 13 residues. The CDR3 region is CATAQGPNTEAFF. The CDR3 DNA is TGCGCCACCGCACAGGGGCCGAACACTGAAGCTTTCTTT.

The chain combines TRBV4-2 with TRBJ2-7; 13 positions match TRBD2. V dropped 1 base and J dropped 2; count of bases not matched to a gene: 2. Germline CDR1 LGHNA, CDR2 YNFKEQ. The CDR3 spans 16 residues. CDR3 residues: CASSQAGTSGTYEQYF. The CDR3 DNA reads TGTGCCAGCAGCCAAGCCGGGACTAGCGGGACCTACGAGCAGTACTTC.

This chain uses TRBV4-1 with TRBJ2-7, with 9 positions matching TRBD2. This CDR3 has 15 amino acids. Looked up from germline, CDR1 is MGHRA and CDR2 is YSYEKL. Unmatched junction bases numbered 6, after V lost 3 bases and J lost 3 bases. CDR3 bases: TGCGCCAGCAGCCAGCTTAGCGGGAGTGGCTACGAGCAGTACTTC. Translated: CASSQLSGSGYEQYF.

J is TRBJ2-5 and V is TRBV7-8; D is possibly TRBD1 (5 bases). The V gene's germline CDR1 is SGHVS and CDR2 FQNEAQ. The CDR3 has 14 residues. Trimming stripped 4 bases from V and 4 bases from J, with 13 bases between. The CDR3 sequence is CASSSRQMRETQYF. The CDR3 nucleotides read TGTGCCAGCAGCTCCCGACAGATGCGAGAGACCCAGTACTTC. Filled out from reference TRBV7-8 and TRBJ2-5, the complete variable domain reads GAGVSQSPRYKVAKRGQDVALRCDPISGHVSLFWYQQALGQGPEFLTYFQNEAQLDKSGLPSDRFFAERPEGSVSTLKIQRTQQEDSAVYLCASSSRQMRETQYFGPGTRLLVL.

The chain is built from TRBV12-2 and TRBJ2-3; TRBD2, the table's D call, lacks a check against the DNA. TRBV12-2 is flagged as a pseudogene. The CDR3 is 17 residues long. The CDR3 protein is CASRLPPRGNSTDTQYF. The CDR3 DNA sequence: TGTGCAAGTCGCTTACCCCCCCGAGGGAATAGCACAGATACGCAGTATTTT.

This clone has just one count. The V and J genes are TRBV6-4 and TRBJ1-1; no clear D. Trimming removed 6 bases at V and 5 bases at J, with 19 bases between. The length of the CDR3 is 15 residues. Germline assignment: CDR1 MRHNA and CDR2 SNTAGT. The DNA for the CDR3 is TGTGCCAGCAGAACCAAAAATTGGACCATAACTGAAGCTTTCTTT. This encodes CASRTKNWTITEAFF.

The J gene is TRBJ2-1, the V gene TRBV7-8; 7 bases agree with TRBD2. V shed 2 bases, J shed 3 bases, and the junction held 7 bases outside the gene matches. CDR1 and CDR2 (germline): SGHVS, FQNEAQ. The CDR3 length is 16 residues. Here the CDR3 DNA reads TGTGCCAGCAGCTTATCTCCTAGCGGAGACTACAATGAGCAGTTCTTC. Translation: CASSLSPSGDYNEQFF. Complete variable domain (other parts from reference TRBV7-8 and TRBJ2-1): GAGVSQSPRYKVAKRGQDVALRCDPISGHVSLFWYQQALGQGPEFLTYFQNEAQLDKSGLPSDRFFAERPEGSVSTLKIQRTQQEDSAVYLCASSLSPSGDYNEQFFGPGTRLTVL.

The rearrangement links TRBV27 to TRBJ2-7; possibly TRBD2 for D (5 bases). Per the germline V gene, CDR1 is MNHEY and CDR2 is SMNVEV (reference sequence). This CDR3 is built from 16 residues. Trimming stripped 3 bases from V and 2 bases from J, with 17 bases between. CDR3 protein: CASSFYTSGSPYEQYF. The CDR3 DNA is TGTGCCAGCAGTTTTTACACCAGCGGTAGCCCCTACGAGCAGTACTTC.

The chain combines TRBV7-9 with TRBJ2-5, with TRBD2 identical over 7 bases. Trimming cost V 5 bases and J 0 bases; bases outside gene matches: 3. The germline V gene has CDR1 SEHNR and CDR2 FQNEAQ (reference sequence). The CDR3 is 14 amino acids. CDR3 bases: TGTGCCAGCAGCGCCCGGGAGGACCAAGAGACCCAGTACTTC. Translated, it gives CASSAREDQETQYF.

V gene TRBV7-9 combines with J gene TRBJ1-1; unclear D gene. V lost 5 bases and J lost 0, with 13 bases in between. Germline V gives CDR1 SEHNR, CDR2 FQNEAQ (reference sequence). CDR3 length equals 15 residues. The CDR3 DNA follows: TGTGCCAGCAGCCCTGACCTTGGTCTGAACACTGAAGCTTTCTTT. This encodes CASSPDLGLNTEAFF.

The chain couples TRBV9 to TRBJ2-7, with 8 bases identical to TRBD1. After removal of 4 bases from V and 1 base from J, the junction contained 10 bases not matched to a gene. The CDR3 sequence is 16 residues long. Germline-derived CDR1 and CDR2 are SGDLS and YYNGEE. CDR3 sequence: CASSSGPGQGSYEQYF. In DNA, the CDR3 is TGTGCCAGCAGCTCCGGACCCGGACAGGGTTCCTACGAGCAGTACTTC.